The 5 T cell receptor beta chains reported below all come from one sample, sequenced in a study of blood T cell repertoires in COVID-19. The table came from immunoSEQ multiplex PCR; TCRdb's copy has only in-frame clones and leaves some out. The data contain some 45,000 clones, almost 85% of them singletons. The sequenced material came from peripheral blood. The origin of the receptors is a woman in her sixties with acute or convalescent COVID-19.

The J gene is TRBJ1-1, the V gene TRBV10-3; 7 bases agree with TRBD1. V lost 4 bases, J lost 1 base, and 3 bases stayed unmatched. Germline V gene lookup returns CDR1 ENHRY and CDR2 SYGVKD. The CDR3 loop spans 14 amino acids. The CDR3 here is CAISGQGANTEAFF. CDR3 DNA: TGTGCCATCAGTGGACAGGGCGCGAACACTGAAGCTTTCTTT.

The V gene is TRBV7-9, the J gene TRBJ1-5, with D tentatively TRBD1 (5 bases). V lost 1 base, J lost 2 bases, and 21 bases lay in between. The CDR3 totals 19 residues. Per the germline V gene, CDR1 is SEHNR and CDR2 is FQNEAQ (reference sequence). As DNA, the CDR3 is TGTGCCAGCAGCTTAGATCACGGGGGTTCCGTGGCCGGCAATCAGCCCCAGCATTTT. Translation: CASSLDHGGSVAGNQPQHF.

This clone occurred a few times. The chain is built from TRBV4-3 and TRBJ2-2; D remains ambiguous. This CDR3 is built from 16 residues. Germline CDR1 is LGHNA and CDR2 is YSLEER. Trimming pared 4 bases from V and 0 bases from J, leaving 12 bases between. As DNA, the CDR3 is TGCGCCAGCAGCCCACAGCTACTTTCGAACACCGGGGAGCTGTTTTTT. Encoded protein: CASSPQLLSNTGELFF.

V and J are TRBV11-2 and TRBJ2-7, with 7 bases identical to TRBD2. Per the germline V gene, CDR1 is SGHAT and CDR2 is FQNNGV. With 2 bases clipped from V and 2 bases from J, the junction kept 9 bases outside the gene matches. The CDR3 contains 16 residues. This CDR3 reads CASSLSTGGSPYEQYF. CDR3 DNA: TGTGCCAGCAGCTTATCGACCGGGGGGTCTCCCTACGAGCAGTACTTC.

This clone showed up just once. The chain links TRBV3-1 (or the pseudogene TRBV3-2) to TRBJ1-4, with D possibly matching TRBD1 (6 bases). CDR3 length equals 15 residues. Deletions cut 3 bases from V and 7 bases from J, with 15 bases between. The germline CDR1 and CDR2 sequences are LGHDT and YNNKEL (reference sequence). CDR3 sequence (DNA): TGTGCCAGCAGCCAGACTACAGGGATGGGTGAAAAACTGTTTTTT. This encodes CASSQTTGMGEKLFF.